A selection of T cell receptor beta chains follows, all from one sample in a study of blood T cell repertoires in COVID-19. Some clones are missing from TCRdb's copy, which holds only in-frame ones; the method was immunoSEQ multiplex PCR. The sample includes around 110,000 clones, just under 85% of them seen just once. Material for sequencing was peripheral blood. The receptors shown here come from a man aged 70-80 years with active or convalescent COVID-19. CDR3s include the opening cysteine and the closing phenylalanine or tryptophan. The D gene is left open where the match is weak. Rows give clone size only sometimes, using once, few, many, or a class for an expanded clone.

clone_size: -; v_call: TRBV5-1; j_call: TRBJ2-7; d_call: -; cdr3_aa: CASSFSPGLSYEQYF; cdr3_nt: TGCGCCAGCAGCTTTTCCCCGGGACTCTCCTACGAGCAGTACTTC
clone_size: -; v_call: TRBV5-4; j_call: TRBJ1-1; d_call: -; cdr3_aa: CASSAQSTETEAFF; cdr3_nt: TGTGCCAGCAGCGCTCAATCAACAGAAACTGAAGCTTTCTTT
clone_size: -; v_call: TRBV19; j_call: TRBJ2-7; d_call: TRBD1; cdr3_aa: CASSSDRVREQYF; cdr3_nt: TGTGCCAGTAGCTCGGACAGGGTACGCGAGCAGTACTTC
clone_size: -; v_call: TRBV10-2; j_call: TRBJ2-7; d_call: TRBD2; cdr3_aa: CASSRTRAYEQYF; cdr3_nt: TGCGCCAGCAGTCGGACTAGGGCCTACGAGCAGTACTTC
clone_size: once; v_call: TRBV9; j_call: TRBJ1-3; d_call: TRBD1; cdr3_aa: CASSALDRAAGNTIYF; cdr3_nt: TGTGCCAGCAGCGCCTTAGACAGGGCGGCTGGAAACACCATATATTTT
clone_size: -; v_call: TRBV4-2; j_call: TRBJ2-7; d_call: -; cdr3_aa: CASSPGDGVSWYF; cdr3_nt: TGTGCCAGCAGCCCAGGGGACGGGGTATCTTGGTACTTC
clone_size: medium-sized; v_call: TRBV18; j_call: TRBJ1-5; d_call: TRBD1; cdr3_aa: CASSQQGQNQPQHF; cdr3_nt: TGTGCCAGCTCACAGCAGGGACAGAATCAGCCCCAGCATTTT
clone_size: -; v_call: TRBV4-2; j_call: TRBJ1-1; d_call: -; cdr3_aa: CASSQVSQGGAFF; cdr3_nt: TGTGCCAGCAGCCAAGTTTCGCAGGGAGGGGCTTTCTTT
clone_size: -; v_call: TRBV11-3; j_call: TRBJ1-1; d_call: -; cdr3_aa: CASSPRPVWGGHTEAFF; cdr3_nt: TGTGCCAGCAGCCCCCGACCAGTATGGGGGGGCCACACTGAAGCTTTCTTT
clone_size: -; v_call: TRBV5-4; j_call: TRBJ2-2; d_call: TRBD1; cdr3_aa: CASSAGQGNTGELFF; cdr3_nt: TGTGCCAGCAGCGCAGGACAGGGGAACACCGGGGAGCTGTTTTTT
clone_size: -; v_call: TRBV11-2; j_call: TRBJ1-2; d_call: -; cdr3_aa: CASSLEATTNYGYTF; cdr3_nt: TGTGCCAGCAGCTTAGAGGCGACAACGAACTATGGCTACACCTTC
clone_size: once; v_call: TRBV4-3; j_call: TRBJ1-3; d_call: -; cdr3_aa: CASSRGLGLSGNTIYF; cdr3_nt: TGCGCCAGCAGCCGAGGGTTAGGCCTTTCTGGAAACACCATATATTTT
clone_size: -; v_call: TRBV6-2/TRBV6-3; j_call: TRBJ1-5; d_call: TRBD1; cdr3_aa: CASSDLDRESDQPQHF; cdr3_nt: TGTGCCAGCAGTGACTTGGACAGGGAATCCGATCAGCCCCAGCATTTT
clone_size: once; v_call: TRBV7-6; j_call: TRBJ2-2; d_call: TRBD2; cdr3_aa: CASSSGGTSGKGELFF; cdr3_nt: TGTGCCAGCAGCTCCGGTGGGACTAGCGGGAAGGGGGAGCTGTTTTTT
clone_size: -; v_call: TRBV10-1; j_call: TRBJ2-1; d_call: -; cdr3_aa: CASSESRGSYNEQFF; cdr3_nt: TGCGCCAGCAGTGAGTCGCGCGGCTCCTACAATGAGCAGTTCTTC
clone_size: -; v_call: TRBV9; j_call: TRBJ1-1; d_call: TRBD1; cdr3_aa: CASSVGVSTGGVVTEAFF; cdr3_nt: TGTGCCAGCAGCGTAGGGGTCTCGACAGGGGGAGTCGTCACTGAAGCTTTCTTT
clone_size: -; v_call: TRBV4-3; j_call: TRBJ1-3; d_call: TRBD1; cdr3_aa: CASSQTGGIYTIYF; cdr3_nt: TGCGCCAGCAGCCAGACAGGGGGTATTTACACCATATATTTT
clone_size: -; v_call: TRBV11-2; j_call: TRBJ2-1; d_call: -; cdr3_aa: CASSYAWGRTYNEQFF; cdr3_nt: TGTGCCAGCAGCTACGCGTGGGGGAGGACTTACAATGAGCAGTTCTTC
clone_size: -; v_call: TRBV11-2; j_call: TRBJ1-5; d_call: -; cdr3_aa: CASSFREDQPQHF; cdr3_nt: TGTGCCAGCAGCTTCCGGGAAGATCAGCCCCAGCATTTT
clone_size: -; v_call: TRBV6-5; j_call: TRBJ1-6; d_call: -; cdr3_aa: CASREQYNSPLHF; cdr3_nt: TGTGCCAGCAGGGAGCAATATAATTCACCCCTCCACTTT
clone_size: -; v_call: TRBV11-2; j_call: TRBJ2-2; d_call: TRBD2; cdr3_aa: CASSLVGGTGELFF; cdr3_nt: TGTGCCAGCAGCTTAGTGGGGGGGACCGGGGAGCTGTTTTTT
clone_size: many; v_call: TRBV4-1; j_call: TRBJ1-2; d_call: TRBD1; cdr3_aa: CASSPGTGRLQYGYTF; cdr3_nt: TGCGCCAGCAGCCCCGGGACAGGTCGCCTACAATATGGCTACACCTTC
clone_size: -; v_call: TRBV3-1/TRBV3-2; j_call: TRBJ2-7; d_call: TRBD2; cdr3_aa: CASSQVHPGLAGDGFYEQYF; cdr3_nt: TGTGCCAGCAGCCAAGTTCATCCGGGACTAGCGGGAGATGGTTTCTACGAGCAGTACTTC
clone_size: -; v_call: TRBV9; j_call: TRBJ1-4; d_call: -; cdr3_aa: CASSGRGATNEKLFF; cdr3_nt: TGTGCCAGCAGCGGCCGGGGGGCAACTAATGAAAAACTGTTTTTT
clone_size: once; v_call: TRBV7-2; j_call: TRBJ2-3; d_call: -; cdr3_aa: CASSLLALGDTQYF; cdr3_nt: TGTGCCAGCAGCTTACTAGCGTTAGGGGATACGCAGTATTTT
clone_size: -; v_call: TRBV3-1/TRBV3-2; j_call: TRBJ2-6; d_call: -; cdr3_aa: CASSQYRAGANVLTF; cdr3_nt: TGTGCCAGCAGCCAGTACCGGGCTGGGGCCAACGTCCTGACTTTC
clone_size: -; v_call: TRBV27; j_call: TRBJ2-3; d_call: -; cdr3_aa: CASSLSRPGSTQYF; cdr3_nt: TGTGCCAGCAGTTTATCGCGGCCCGGGAGTACGCAGTATTTT
clone_size: -; v_call: TRBV28; j_call: TRBJ2-1; d_call: -; cdr3_aa: CASARLEPSVNEQFF; cdr3_nt: TGTGCCAGCGCTCGACTAGAGCCTTCCGTCAATGAGCAGTTCTTC
clone_size: once; v_call: TRBV27; j_call: TRBJ1-5; d_call: -; cdr3_aa: CASSSGGKRNQPQHF; cdr3_nt: TGTGCCAGCAGTTCCGGGGGGAAACGTAATCAGCCCCAGCATTTT
clone_size: -; v_call: TRBV7-2; j_call: TRBJ2-3; d_call: TRBD2; cdr3_aa: CASSPITSGADTQYF; cdr3_nt: TGTGCCAGCAGCCCTATTACTAGCGGCGCAGATACGCAGTATTTT
clone_size: -; v_call: TRBV29-1; j_call: TRBJ1-1; d_call: -; cdr3_aa: CSVKRDTSTEAFF; cdr3_nt: TGCAGCGTTAAACGGGACACTTCCACTGAAGCTTTCTTT
clone_size: -; v_call: TRBV27; j_call: TRBJ2-7; d_call: -; cdr3_aa: CASSGRSYEQYF; cdr3_nt: TGTGCCAGCTCAGGGCGCTCCTACGAGCAGTACTTC
clone_size: -; v_call: TRBV2; j_call: TRBJ1-2; d_call: TRBD1; cdr3_aa: CASKLYDRVDF; cdr3_nt: TGTGCCAGCAAGTTATATGACAGGGTAGACTTC
clone_size: few; v_call: TRBV18; j_call: TRBJ1-2; d_call: TRBD1; cdr3_aa: CASSPDRDYGYTF; cdr3_nt: TGTGCCAGCTCACCGGACAGGGACTATGGCTACACCTTC
clone_size: -; v_call: TRBV11-2; j_call: TRBJ2-2; d_call: -; cdr3_aa: CASSLDRGTGELFF; cdr3_nt: TGTGCCAGCAGCTTAGATCGGGGCACCGGGGAGCTGTTTTTT
clone_size: once; v_call: TRBV28; j_call: TRBJ2-7; d_call: -; cdr3_aa: CASSTFTGYEQYF; cdr3_nt: TGTGCCAGCTCGACATTTACAGGGTACGAGCAGTACTTC
clone_size: -; v_call: TRBV9; j_call: TRBJ2-7; d_call: -; cdr3_aa: CASSVGWGRGDEQYF; cdr3_nt: TGTGCCAGCAGCGTAGGGTGGGGCAGGGGAGACGAGCAGTACTTC
clone_size: once; v_call: TRBV11-3; j_call: TRBJ2-2; d_call: -; cdr3_aa: CASTGRGAGELFF; cdr3_nt: TGTGCCAGCACGGGGAGGGGGGCCGGGGAGCTGTTTTTT
clone_size: -; v_call: TRBV7-9; j_call: TRBJ1-6; d_call: -; cdr3_aa: CASSTDTPNSPLHF; cdr3_nt: TGTGCCAGCAGCACCGACACGCCTAATTCACCCCTCCACTTT
clone_size: -; v_call: TRBV5-6; j_call: TRBJ2-3; d_call: TRBD1; cdr3_aa: CASSPDRDNTQYF; cdr3_nt: TGTGCCAGCAGCCCAGACAGGGATAATACGCAGTATTTT
clone_size: -; v_call: TRBV11-2; j_call: TRBJ2-1; d_call: -; cdr3_aa: CASSHQRARGNEQFF; cdr3_nt: TGTGCCAGCAGCCACCAGCGGGCCCGGGGCAATGAGCAGTTCTTC
clone_size: -; v_call: TRBV7-9; j_call: TRBJ1-2; d_call: -; cdr3_aa: CASSLIMRSEDGYTF; cdr3_nt: TGTGCCAGCAGCTTAATTATGAGGAGTGAGGATGGCTACACCTTC
clone_size: -; v_call: TRBV7-2; j_call: TRBJ2-1; d_call: TRBD2; cdr3_aa: CASSLGLAGGSYNEQFF; cdr3_nt: TGTGCCAGCAGCCTGGGACTAGCGGGAGGGAGCTACAATGAGCAGTTCTTC
clone_size: -; v_call: TRBV10-3; j_call: TRBJ2-7; d_call: -; cdr3_aa: CAIRTGYEQYF; cdr3_nt: TGTGCCATCAGGACGGGGTACGAGCAGTACTTC
clone_size: once; v_call: TRBV5-6; j_call: TRBJ2-1; d_call: -; cdr3_aa: CASSLGQGANEQFF; cdr3_nt: TGTGCCAGCAGCTTGGGCCAGGGTGCGAATGAGCAGTTCTTC
clone_size: -; v_call: TRBV24-1; j_call: TRBJ2-1; d_call: TRBD1; cdr3_aa: CATSGTGGSGGLYNEQFF; cdr3_nt: TGTGCCACCAGTGGGACAGGGGGTTCTGGAGGGCTCTACAATGAGCAGTTCTTC
clone_size: -; v_call: TRBV18; j_call: TRBJ2-7; d_call: TRBD2; cdr3_aa: CATGSGRLYEQYF; cdr3_nt: TGTGCCACCGGTAGCGGGAGACTCTACGAGCAGTACTTC
clone_size: -; v_call: TRBV29-1; j_call: TRBJ2-2; d_call: TRBD2; cdr3_aa: CSVLAAGPGELFF; cdr3_nt: TGCAGCGTTCTAGCGGCGGGTCCCGGGGAGCTGTTTTTT
clone_size: -; v_call: TRBV5-1; j_call: TRBJ2-2; d_call: TRBD2; cdr3_aa: CASSFGGTSITGELFF; cdr3_nt: TGCGCCAGCAGCTTCGGCGGGACTAGTATTACCGGGGAGCTGTTTTTT
clone_size: -; v_call: TRBV4-3; j_call: TRBJ2-2; d_call: TRBD1; cdr3_aa: CASSQGLTGTGELFF; cdr3_nt: TGCGCCAGCAGCCAAGGACTGACAGGGACCGGGGAGCTGTTTTTT
clone_size: -; v_call: TRBV9; j_call: TRBJ1-1; d_call: TRBD1; cdr3_aa: CASSVGTGGFTEAFF; cdr3_nt: TGTGCCAGCAGCGTAGGAACAGGGGGGTTCACTGAAGCTTTCTTT